This record covers a single T cell receptor (beta chain). The CDR3 spans 13 residues. Germline loops: CDR1 MNHNY, CDR2 SVGAGI (reference sequence). This sample is part of a study of blood T cells in healthy people across ages. Combining a sample-barcoded 5' primer with a J-beta primer mix, a second PCR ran for about 7 to 12 cycles. TCRdb reanalysed the 5' RACE reads using MiXCR and keeps one entry per CDR3 protein. The repertoire has 450,000 to 700,000 distinct CDR3 sequences, 27% of them found once; the top ten carry 15% to 20%. This chain connects TRBV6-6 to TRBJ2-1, with D possibly being TRBD2 (5 bases). The J call could be wrong; TRBJ2-5 is a better fit for the DNA end. The sequencing input was blood. The clonotype was recovered from a woman in her seventies in good health. CDR3 amino acids: CASSCGYRETQYF. The CDR3 DNA reads as TGTGCCAGCAGTTGCGGGTACCGAGAGACCCAGTACTTC.